Each of the 20 T cell receptor beta chains below was sequenced from the same sample in a study of blood T cell repertoires in COVID-19. The data were produced by immunoSEQ multiplex PCR, yet TCRdb's version contains in-frame clones alone and is incomplete. The sample gives roughly 58,000 clones, around 84% of which show up once; 17% is in the top ten. Sample: peripheral blood. These receptors were taken from a man aged 70 or older with active COVID-19.

This rearrangement joins TRBV27 to TRBJ2-5; tentatively, D is TRBD2 (5 bases). The V end was cut by 3 bases, the J end by 5 bases, with 10 bases between. The CDR3 is made up of 13 amino acids. Germline CDR1 and CDR2: MNHEY and SMNVEV (reference sequence). CDR3 sequence reads: CASSFGVRETQYF. DNA for the CDR3: TGTGCCAGCAGTTTCGGGGTCCGGGAGACCCAGTACTTC.

This clone has a handful of counts. The genes are TRBV5-1 and TRBJ1-1, with 7 nucleotides matching TRBD1. The V gene's germline CDR1 is SGHRS and CDR2 YFSETQ. The V gene end was trimmed by 4 bases and the J gene end by 1 base; junction bases not matched to a gene: 7. This CDR3 is 15 amino acids long. CDR3 loop: CASSPGDSKNTEAFF. The CDR3 DNA is TGCGCCAGCAGCCCAGGGGACAGCAAGAACACTGAAGCTTTCTTT. The entire variable domain, with the rest obtained from reference TRBV5-1 and TRBJ1-1, is as follows: KAGVTQTPRYLIKTRGQQVTLSCSPISGHRSVSWYQQTPGQGLQFLFEYFSETQRNKGNFPGRFSGRQFSNSRSEMNVSTLELGDSALYLCASSPGDSKNTEAFFGQGTRLTVV.

This chain uses TRBV9 with TRBJ2-1; D call uncertain. The CDR3 spans 13 residues. The V gene's germline CDR1 is SGDLS and CDR2 YYNGEE. Trimming removed 7 bases from V and 7 bases from J, with 15 bases in between. CDR3 DNA: TGTGCCAGCGCTGCCTCCCCCGGGAATGAGCAGTTCTTC. This encodes CASAASPGNEQFF.

The chain is built from TRBV5-5 and TRBJ2-7; maybe TRBD2 (6 bases). CDR1 is SGHKS, CDR2 YYEKEE, per germline (reference sequence). The CDR3 runs to 16 residues. The germline V and J ends were trimmed by 0 bases and 5 bases, with 18 bases remaining between them. The CDR3 sequence is CASSLVGTSNRDEQYF. The CDR3 region has the DNA TGTGCCAGCAGCTTGGTCGGAACTAGCAATCGGGACGAGCAGTACTTC.

The chain has TRBV24-1 and TRBJ2-7; D gene ambiguous. The CDR3 is 14 amino acids. Germline values: CDR1 KGHDR, CDR2 SFDVKD. Trimming cost V 5 bases and J 5 bases, with 15 bases left between them. The CDR3 bases are TGTGCCACCAGTGTGGGCGAGATACATAACGAGCAGTACTTC. Translated, it gives CATSVGEIHNEQYF.

V usage is TRBV5-4 and J usage is TRBJ2-2; no reliable D call. There are 15 residues in the CDR3. V lost 7 bases and J lost 2, with 15 bases in between. Germline loops: CDR1 SGHNT, CDR2 YYREEE (reference sequence). The CDR3 loop reads CASSTEVANTGELFF. The CDR3 region has the DNA TGTGCCAGCTCAACAGAAGTGGCAAACACCGGGGAGCTGTTTTTT. The whole variable domain, filled in from reference TRBV5-4 and TRBJ2-2, reads ETGVTQSPTHLIKTRGQQVTLRCSSQSGHNTVSWYQQALGQGPQFIFQYYREEENGRGNFPPRFSGLQFPNYSSELNVNALELDDSALYLCASSTEVANTGELFFGEGSRLTVL.

This clone was detected once. The chain combines TRBV9 with TRBJ2-4; 8 nucleotides line up with TRBD2. The germline gives CDR1 SGDLS, CDR2 YYNGEE. The CDR3 extends over 18 amino acids. The V segment lost 1 base and the J segment 8 bases; nucleotides outside the gene matches: 17. The CDR3 nucleotides are TGTGCCAGCAGCGTATCCCGATCCGAGCCGGGACTAGAGGACATTCAGTACTTC. It encodes CASSVSRSEPGLEDIQYF.

The CDR3 is CASSPGEMTDTQYF. The CDR3 DNA reads TGCGCCAGCAGCCCGGGAGAAATGACAGATACGCAGTATTTT. The chain recombines TRBV5-1 with TRBJ2-3, with D possibly being TRBD2 (6 bases). The germline gives CDR1 SGHRS, CDR2 YFSETQ. V was clipped by 4 bases and J by 3 bases, with 12 bases between them. The CDR3 extends over 14 amino acids.

This sequence joins TRBV11-2 and TRBJ2-1, with unresolved D. Germline CDR1 reads SGHAT; CDR2 reads FQNNGV. This CDR3 is built from 15 residues. V lost 2 bases, J lost 3 bases, and 11 bases lay in between. CDR3 in DNA: TGTGCCAGCAGCTTAAGTGGCGGATACTACAATGAGCAGTTCTTC. Translating gives CASSLSGGYYNEQFF.

The gene calls are TRBV7-2 and TRBJ2-3; D is perhaps TRBD2 (7 bases). The CDR3 length is 15 residues. With 1 base removed from V and 5 bases from J, the gap between germline ends came to 13 bases. Looked up from germline, CDR1 is SGHTA and CDR2 is FQGNSA. Here the CDR3 reads CASSLVGGAGDTQYF. The CDR3, as DNA: TGTGCCAGCAGCTTAGTAGGGGGGGCTGGAGATACGCAGTATTTT.

The chain combines TRBV19 with TRBJ1-2; tentative D call: TRBD1 (6 bases). The ends were cut back, 3 bases at V and 1 base at J, with 12 bases in the middle. The CDR3 has 15 amino acids. From germline, CDR1 is LNHDA and CDR2 SQIVND (reference sequence). The CDR3 DNA is TGTGCCAGTAGTATCACCCACAGGGTTAACTATGGCTACACCTTC. It is translated as CASSITHRVNYGYTF.

The J gene is TRBJ2-1, the V gene TRBV11-2, with D possibly being TRBD2 (7 bases). CDR3 length: 15 amino acids. Trimming took 1 base from V and 6 from J, leaving 13 bases between them. Germline V gene data show CDR1 as SGHAT and CDR2 as FQNNGV. CDR3 DNA: TGTGCCAGCAGCTTAGGCTCCGGGGGGCCCAATGAGCAGTTCTTC. Translating gives CASSLGSGGPNEQFF.

The genes are TRBV29-1 and TRBJ1-1; no firm D call. Deletions cut 5 bases from V and 1 base from J, with 8 bases between. This CDR3 contains 12 residues. Germline values: CDR1 SQVTM, CDR2 ANQGSEA. The CDR3 DNA reads as TGCAGCGTTATGACAACGAACACTGAAGCTTTCTTT. Residues: CSVMTTNTEAFF.

This clone was seen just once. This chain connects TRBV7-2 to TRBJ2-3, with 12 bases that match TRBD2. CDR3 length: 17 amino acids. The V gene end was trimmed by 5 bases and the J gene end by 1 base; junction bases not matched to a gene: 7. Germline V gives CDR1 SGHTA, CDR2 FQGNSA. The CDR3 DNA sequence: TGTGCCAGCAGCCACAGACTAGCGGGAGAAGGCACAGATACGCAGTATTTT. This encodes CASSHRLAGEGTDTQYF.

The rearrangement uses TRBV5-6 and TRBJ2-1; 7 nucleotides agree with TRBD2. Germline-derived CDR1 and CDR2 are SGHDT and YYEEEE. There are 14 residues in the CDR3. V lost 1 base to trimming and J lost 5 bases; unmatched junction nucleotides: 3. This CDR3 reads CASSLTSDNNEQFF. In nucleotides, the CDR3 is TGTGCCAGCAGCTTGACTAGCGACAACAATGAGCAGTTCTTC.

CDR3 region: CASSFVDRAGEQYF. As DNA, the CDR3 is TGTGCCAGCAGCTTCGTGGACAGGGCGGGGGAGCAGTACTTC. The chain employs TRBV5-4 and TRBJ2-7; 8 nucleotides match TRBD1. The J segment lost 7 bases and the V segment lost 2 bases, leaving 8 bases of the junction unmatched. From germline, CDR1 is SGHNT and CDR2 YYREEE (reference sequence). CDR3 length: 14 amino acids.

The chain uses TRBV28 and TRBJ2-2; 13 bases agree with TRBD2. This CDR3 has 16 residues. Trimming took 6 bases from V and 6 from J; bases not matched to a gene: 7. Germline V gene data show CDR1 as MDHEN and CDR2 as SYDVKM. This CDR3 is CASSLGLAGVSGELFF. CDR3 nucleotides: TGTGCCAGCAGCCTAGGACTAGCGGGAGTCTCCGGGGAGCTGTTTTTT. Based on the CDR3 plus reference TRBV28 and TRBJ2-2, the full variable domain is DVKVTQSSRYLVKRTGEKVFLECVQDMDHENMFWYRQDPGLGLRLIYFSYDVKMKEKGDIPEGYSVSREKKERFSLILESASTNQTSMYLCASSLGLAGVSGELFFGEGSRLTVL.

The chain has TRBV5-6 and TRBJ2-7; 8 nucleotides line up with TRBD1. Germline V gives CDR1 SGHDT, CDR2 YYEEEE. The CDR3 runs 15 residues. The J segment lost 6 bases and the V segment lost 4 bases, leaving 12 bases of the junction unmatched. CDR3: CASSRDRGLSGEQYF. CDR3 nucleotides: TGTGCCAGCAGCAGAGACAGGGGCCTCTCGGGCGAGCAGTACTTC.

The chain employs TRBV24-1 and TRBJ2-3, with 8 bases matching TRBD2. The ends lost 3 bases at V and 4 bases at J; junction bases unmatched: 14. This CDR3 spans 18 amino acids. Germline CDR1 reads KGHDR; CDR2 reads SFDVKD. In DNA, the CDR3 is TGTGCCACCAGTGATCCCGTTATCGGGAGGGCCGGGTCAGATACGCAGTATTTT. Protein sequence: CATSDPVIGRAGSDTQYF.

The rearrangement joins TRBV6-5 to TRBJ1-1; 7 bases are a match to TRBD1. CDR1 is MNHEY and CDR2 is SVGAGI in the germline V gene. V lost 6 bases, J lost 2 bases, and 9 bases stayed unmatched. This CDR3 has 15 amino acids. CDR3 in amino acids: CASSRDRAQNTEAFF. The CDR3 DNA sequence: TGTGCCAGCAGCCGAGACAGGGCCCAAAACACTGAAGCTTTCTTT.